This T cell receptor beta chain was found in a study of shared clonotypes between healthy human individuals. General study points: A generally larger estimated richness was seen in naive subsets than in memory subsets. Rarefaction revealed incomplete sorted-subset sequencing despite large depth.

In germline, CDR1 is SNHLY, CDR2 FYNNEI. The CDR3 has 14 amino acids. The V and J ends lost 6 bases and 6 bases, in that order; junction bases with no gene match: 5. The repertoire was sequenced with immunoSEQ multiplex PCR; TCRdb's copy has only in-frame clones and lacks some. The profile shows around 940,000 clones, 70% to 85% of them singletons. Turning to this clone: Its antigen is as yet unknown.

The gene calls are TRBV2 and TRBJ1-2; TRBD1 matches 12 bases. Sequencing input: memory CD4+ T cells sorted from blood. The subset is: CD45RA-negative fraction. The sequence came from a young man in good health. The CDR3 loop is CASRTGTGGDGYTF. The CDR3 region has the DNA TGTGCCAGCAGGACCGGGACAGGGGGCGATGGCTACACCTTC. Drawing the rest from reference TRBV2 and TRBJ1-2, the complete variable domain is EPEVTQTPSHQVTQMGQEVILRCVPISNHLYFYWYRQILGQKVEFLVSFYNNEISEKSEIFDDQFSVERPDGSNFTLKIRSTKLEDSAMYFCASRTGTGGDGYTFGSGTRLTVV.